The next 9 T cell receptor beta chains were all read from a single sample in a study of cytomegalovirus exposure and HLA in healthy donors. PCR primers comprised 60 Vbeta and 13 Jbeta primers. Libraries were prepared by immunoSEQ multiplex PCR; TCRdb keeps only in-frame clonotypes and omits some of them. The specimen's table records about 130,000 clones. Sequencing input: PBMCs. The receptors come from a man between 18 and 29 years old in good health and CMV-seronegative.

The CDR3 DNA reads as TGCGCCAGCAGCCAAGGGCCGGGTTTTGACTATGGCTACACCTTC. The encoded protein is CASSQGPGFDYGYTF. This chain uses TRBV4-1 with TRBJ1-2; D is uncertain. V gave up 1 base and J gave up 3 bases, with 12 bases separating them. This CDR3 spans 15 amino acids. Germline V gene sequence: CDR1 MGHRA, CDR2 YSYEKL.

CDR3 sequence reads: CASSLTGTARGYF. The CDR3 DNA is TGTGCCAGCAGCTTAACCGGGACAGCCCGGGGGTACTTC. This chain uses TRBV11-1 with TRBJ2-7; 7 nucleotides align to TRBD1. There are 13 residues in the CDR3. Trimming removed 2 bases from V and 12 bases from J; junction bases left unmatched: 10. CDR1 and CDR2 (germline): SGHAT, FQDESV (reference sequence).

This chain links TRBV7-9 with TRBJ1-1; D is uncertain. This CDR3 region has 11 residues. Trimming shortened V by 4 bases and J by 4 bases, and 4 bases separated the two germline ends. The germline V gene encodes CDR1 SEHNR and CDR2 FQNEAQ (reference sequence). The CDR3 spells CASSSFTEAFF. DNA of the CDR3: TGTGCCAGCAGCTCATTCACTGAAGCTTTCTTT. The whole variable domain, filled in from reference TRBV7-9 and TRBJ1-1, reads DTGVSQNPRHKITKRGQNVTFRCDPISEHNRLYWYRQTLGQGPEFLTYFQNEAQLEKSRLLSDRFSAERPKGSFSTLEIQRTEQGDSAMYLCASSSFTEAFFGQGTRLTVV.

The rearrangement links TRBV5-8 to TRBJ1-5; 8 positions agree with TRBD1. CDR1 SGHTS and CDR2 YDEGEE come from the germline V gene. Trimming took 2 bases from V and 6 from J; bases not matched to a gene: 1. The CDR3 has 13 amino acids. The CDR3 loop reads CASSLDRGQPQHF. CDR3 nucleotide sequence: TGTGCCAGCAGCTTAGACAGGGGTCAGCCCCAGCATTTT.

V and J are TRBV4-3 and TRBJ2-1; 9 bases align to TRBD2. CDR1 and CDR2 (germline): LGHNA, YSLEER. This CDR3 has 17 residues. Losses at the gene ends were 4 bases for V and 7 bases for J; bases not matched to a gene: 14. Here the CDR3 reads CASSPRGVAGEGNEQFF. CDR3 bases: TGCGCCAGCAGCCCCCGGGGGGTAGCGGGAGAAGGGAATGAGCAGTTCTTC.

The chain joins TRBV5-8 to TRBJ1-5; 9 bases map to TRBD1. The germline gives CDR1 SGHTS, CDR2 YDEGEE. CDR3 length: 14 residues. With 2 bases clipped from V and 6 bases from J, the junction kept 3 bases outside the gene matches. CDR3 amino acids: CASSFGQGFQPQHF. Written as DNA, the CDR3 is TGTGCCAGCAGCTTTGGACAGGGGTTTCAGCCCCAGCATTTT.

V and J are TRBV10-2 and TRBJ2-7, with D perhaps matching TRBD1 (6 bases). The germline V gene encodes CDR1 WSHSY and CDR2 SAAADI. Trimming removed 6 bases from V and 5 bases from J, with 17 bases in between. The CDR3 contains 14 residues. CDR3 protein: CASRGYRVEDEQYF. CDR3 DNA: TGCGCCAGCAGGGGTTACAGGGTTGAGGACGAGCAGTACTTC.

V usage is TRBV7-6 and J usage is TRBJ2-1; 7 bases match TRBD1. The CDR3 is made up of 16 amino acids. Germline CDR1 is SGHVS and CDR2 is FNYEAQ. J gave up 0 bases and V 5 bases, and 7 bases lay outside the gene matches. DNA for the CDR3: TGTGCCAGCAGCCCATTGACAGGGCTCTCCTACAATGAGCAGTTCTTC. Protein: CASSPLTGLSYNEQFF.

The chain combines TRBV7-2 with TRBJ2-7; no clear D. V lost 1 base, J lost 3 bases, and 4 bases lay in between. CDR3 length equals 12 residues. Germline loops: CDR1 SGHTA, CDR2 FQGNSA. The CDR3 DNA is TGTGCCAGCAGCTTAGTTCTCTACGAGCAGTACTTC. Amino acid sequence: CASSLVLYEQYF.